This TCR beta chain was found in a study of blood T cell repertoires in COVID-19. Enrollees, about 18 to 90 years old, lived in 24 US areas. As originally analysed: The assay estimated nucleated cells by amplifying reference gene primers. TCRdb keeps only in-frame clones here, not all; method: immunoSEQ multiplex PCR. V, J and clone size were drawn from that table, and D and trimming were deduced from the DNA. The sample holds a few hundred thousand clones, 80% to 90% seen once. Trimming stripped 5 bases from V and 7 bases from J, with 18 bases between. The germline CDR1 and CDR2 sequences are GTSNPN and SVGIG (reference sequence). CDR3 size: 14 residues.

The chain employs TRBV30 and TRBJ1-5; D is possibly TRBD1 (6 bases). This TCR derives from a man younger than 45 who had recovered from COVID-19. Sequencing input: PBMCs or T cells enriched from blood (not recorded which). In DNA, the CDR3 is TGTGCCTGGGCACAAGGACAGTCCCAGCAGCCCCAGCATTTT. It yields the protein CAWAQGQSQQPQHF.